The 27 T cell receptor beta chains in this list originate from one sample, sequenced in a study of T cell clones after liver transplantation. TCRdb's table, derived via immunoSEQ multiplex PCR, lists solely in-frame clones and lacks some. This table has 95,000 to 110,000 clones, roughly four fifths appearing once. This sample comprised CD4+ T cells from blood, obtained around 44 months after liver transplant. Receptor source: a human patient who received a liver transplant. Some T cells may arise from the graft donor.

CDR3 coding DNA: TGTGCCAGCAGTTTTTCCTGGGTGGGGGCTCAAGAGACCCAGTACTTC. This gives the protein CASSFSWVGAQETQYF. This sequence joins TRBV28 and TRBJ2-5, with D perhaps matching TRBD1 (6 bases). CDR1 and CDR2 from the germline V gene are MDHEN and SYDVKM. The CDR3 spans 16 residues. V lost 3 bases and J lost 2, with 16 bases in between.

The V gene is TRBV7-8, the J gene TRBJ2-1; D might be TRBD2 (7 bases). The CDR3 has 15 residues. Between the trimmed V and J ends, which lost 5 bases and 4 bases, there was a span of 15 bases. Germline-derived CDR1 and CDR2 are SGHVS and FQNEAQ. As DNA, the CDR3 is TGTGCCAGCAGCAGAGGGGGGGAGACATACAATGAGCAGTTCTTC. Translation gives CASSRGGETYNEQFF.

The chain uses TRBV6-6 and TRBJ2-5, with D perhaps TRBD1 (5 bases). This CDR3 contains 16 residues. Trimming removed 4 bases from V and 0 bases from J, with 15 bases in between. Germline V gives CDR1 MNHNY, CDR2 SVGAGI (reference sequence). The CDR3 bases are TGTGCCAGCAGTTCTCGATCCTCAGGGAACCAAGAGACCCAGTACTTC. It is translated as CASSSRSSGNQETQYF.

The chain employs TRBV5-1 and TRBJ1-1; no clear D. CDR1 is SGHRS, CDR2 YFSETQ, per germline. Trimming shortened V by 3 bases and J by 7 bases, and 13 bases separated the two germline ends. This CDR3 region has 13 residues. CDR3 in amino acids: CASSSPGRIEAFF. In nucleotides, the CDR3 is TGCGCCAGCAGCTCCCCGGGGAGAATTGAAGCTTTCTTT.

The rearrangement links TRBV5-4 to TRBJ2-7; 11 bases are a match to TRBD2. CDR3 size: 15 residues. Germline V CDR1 and CDR2: SGHNT, YYREEE (reference sequence). Trimming at V came to 9 bases and at J to 2 bases, leaving 10 bases not matched to a gene. CDR3 protein: CATKSSGGDPYEQYF. The CDR3 nucleotides read TGTGCCACCAAAAGTAGCGGGGGGGACCCCTACGAGCAGTACTTC.

This chain uses TRBV19 with TRBJ1-1; 9 bases agree with TRBD1. Germline assignment: CDR1 LNHDA and CDR2 SQIVND (reference sequence). The J segment lost 6 bases and the V segment lost 5 bases, leaving 7 bases of the junction unmatched. This CDR3 has 14 amino acids. CDR3 DNA sequence: TGTGCCAGTAGTGCGGGACAGGGTCCCGCTGAAGCTTTCTTT. This translates into CASSAGQGPAEAFF.

The chain has TRBV4-3 and TRBJ1-1; D ambiguous. CDR1 is LGHNA and CDR2 is YSLEER in the germline V gene. Trimming took off 2 bases at V and 5 bases at J, with 12 bases between the two ends. This CDR3 has 14 amino acids. CDR3 protein: CASSQKGGRTEAFF. The CDR3 bases are TGCGCCAGCAGCCAAAAAGGAGGGAGGACTGAAGCTTTCTTT.

V is TRBV5-1 and J is TRBJ2-2; TRBD2 agrees at 12 bases. Germline assignment: CDR1 SGHRS and CDR2 YFSETQ. This CDR3 is 21 amino acids long. The ends lost 2 bases at V and 5 bases at J; junction bases unmatched: 19. In DNA, the CDR3 is TGCGCCAGCAGCTTTAACGGCGGACCGACTAGCGGGGGACTTGGTACCGGGGAGCTGTTTTTT. Translating it yields CASSFNGGPTSGGLGTGELFF.

Worth noting for this clone: Its ends do not fully match the called genes, so a read error is possible. The chain carries TRBV19 and TRBJ1-4, with TRBD1 identical over 7 bases. The CDR3 totals 14 residues. Germline CDR1 reads LNHDA; CDR2 reads SQIVND (reference sequence). Here the CDR3 reads CASSIKGAGEKLSF. The CDR3 nucleotides read TGTGCCAGTAGTATTAAGGGGGCAGGTGAAAAACTGTCTTTT.

The chain is built from TRBV27 and TRBJ1-1; a weak D match, TRBD1 (6 bases). The CDR3 has 16 residues. V lost 2 bases and J 6 bases, leaving 19 bases between the germline ends. Per the germline V gene, CDR1 is MNHEY and CDR2 is SMNVEV (reference sequence). CDR3 nucleotides: TGTGCCAGCAGTTTACAGGGGCGGGGGCAGGGAGCTGAAGCTTTCTTT. Its protein is CASSLQGRGQGAEAFF.

The J gene is TRBJ1-1, the V gene TRBV18; D is unclear. V lost 8 bases, J lost 3 bases, and 16 bases lay in between. This CDR3 has 14 residues. Germline CDR1 and CDR2: KGHSH and LQKENI. CDR3 residues: CASAQGWTDTEAFF. The CDR3 nucleotides are TGTGCCAGCGCGCAAGGGTGGACCGACACTGAAGCTTTCTTT.

The chain uses TRBV7-3 and TRBJ1-2, with TRBD1 matching over 7 bases. The CDR3 length is 14 residues. V gave up 6 bases and J gave up 5 bases; unmatched junction bases: 9. CDR1 is SGHTA and CDR2 is FQGTGA in the germline V gene. CDR3 residues: CASSSGLGQYGYTF. In DNA form, the CDR3 reads TGTGCCAGCAGTTCGGGGCTGGGACAGTATGGCTACACCTTC.

The chain joins TRBV19 to TRBJ2-3; D may be TRBD1 (5 bases). V lost 7 bases, J lost 1 base, and 12 bases lay in between. The CDR3 length is 14 residues. CDR1 LNHDA and CDR2 SQIVND come from the germline V gene (reference sequence). CDR3 bases: TGTGCCAGTACCCCCAGGGCAGGCACAGATACGCAGTATTTT. Encoded protein: CASTPRAGTDTQYF. Full variable domain (missing parts from reference TRBV19 and TRBJ2-3): DGGITQSPKYLFRKEGQNVTLSCEQNLNHDAMYWYRQDPGQGLRLIYYSQIVNDFQKGDIAEGYSVSREKKESFPLTVTSAQKNPTAFYLCASTPRAGTDTQYFGPGTRLTVL.

The chain recombines TRBV29-1 with TRBJ2-1; 13 bases line up with TRBD2. CDR1 is SQVTM and CDR2 is ANQGSEA in the germline V gene. CDR3 length: 12 amino acids. After removal of 6 bases from V and 9 bases from J, the junction contained 2 bases not matched to a gene. CDR3 DNA sequence: TGCAGCGTGCGGACTAGCGGGAGTGAGCAGTTCTTC. Its translation: CSVRTSGSEQFF.

The gene calls are TRBV7-6 and TRBJ2-7; D is unclear. Germline V gene lookup returns CDR1 SGHVS and CDR2 FNYEAQ. The CDR3 is 12 residues long. Trimming took off 0 bases at V and 7 bases at J, with 7 bases between the two ends. The CDR3 region is CASSLAGIEQYF. DNA of the CDR3: TGTGCCAGCAGCTTAGCGGGAATAGAGCAGTACTTC.

The gene calls are TRBV25-1 and TRBJ2-1, with 8 bases matching TRBD1. The ends lost 4 bases at V and 2 bases at J; junction bases unmatched: 4. This CDR3 is built from 15 residues. CDR1 and CDR2 from the germline V gene are MGHDK and SYGVNS. CDR3: CASSADRGTYNEQFF. The CDR3 nucleotides read TGTGCCAGCAGTGCCGACAGGGGAACCTACAATGAGCAGTTCTTC. Supplemented by reference TRBV25-1 and TRBJ2-1, the full variable domain reads EADIYQTPRYLVIGTGKKITLECSQTMGHDKMYWYQQDPGMELHLIHYSYGVNSTEKGDLSSESTVSRIRTEHFPLTLESARPSHTSQYLCASSADRGTYNEQFFGPGTRLTVL.

The chain employs TRBV18 and TRBJ2-5; no reliable D call. The CDR3 spans 14 residues. CDR1 is KGHSH and CDR2 is LQKENI in the germline V gene. Trimming took off 0 bases at V and 4 bases at J, with 9 bases between the two ends. The CDR3 DNA follows: TGTGCCAGCTCACCACCTCCCATCGGAGAGACCCAGTACTTC. Its translation is CASSPPPIGETQYF.

The chain employs TRBV19 and TRBJ1-5, with TRBD1 matching 9 bases. V shed 2 bases and J 0 bases; nucleotides not matched to a gene: 2. This CDR3 is built from 16 residues. CDR1 and CDR2 (germline): LNHDA, SQIVND (reference sequence). The CDR3 bases are TGTGCCAGTAGTATAAAGGACAGGGGTAGCAATCAGCCCCAGCATTTT. It specifies CASSIKDRGSNQPQHF.

CDR3 bases: TGTGCCAGCAGTTACCCCGGCGGTGCAGATACGCAGTATTTT. This encodes CASSYPGGADTQYF. The V call is TRBV27, the J call TRBJ2-3; no clear D gene. The CDR3 is 14 amino acids. The germline CDR1 and CDR2 sequences are MNHEY and SMNVEV (reference sequence). Trimming stripped 4 bases from V and 4 bases from J, with 12 bases between.

The chain joins TRBV6-1 to TRBJ1-1, with 9 bases aligning to TRBD1. J gave up 5 bases and V 6 bases, and 10 bases lay outside the gene matches. The CDR3 extends over 15 amino acids. CDR1 and CDR2 from the germline V gene are MNHNS and SASEGT. The CDR3 DNA reads as TGTGCCAGCAGGGGACAGGGATTCATTGGGACTGAAGCTTTCTTT. It translates to CASRGQGFIGTEAFF.

The chain employs TRBV18 and TRBJ1-1, with D hard to call. V dropped 0 bases and J dropped 6 bases, with 14 bases sitting between them. CDR1 is KGHSH, CDR2 LQKENI, per germline. The length of the CDR3 is 15 residues. CDR3 in DNA: TGTGCCAGCTCACCACCGGTTGGGGTTGCGGCTGAAGCTTTCTTT. Translating gives CASSPPVGVAAEAFF.

V and J are TRBV6-1 and TRBJ2-1; D not certain. The V end lost 4 bases, the J end lost 6 bases, and 4 bases lay between the germline ends. Per the germline V gene, CDR1 is MNHNS and CDR2 is SASEGT. The CDR3 loop spans 11 amino acids. In DNA form, the CDR3 reads TGTGCCAGCAGTGTTACCAATGAGCAGTTCTTC. Translation: CASSVTNEQFF.

The rearrangement joins TRBV27 to TRBJ2-7; 13 positions match TRBD2. Unmatched junction bases numbered 10, after V lost 4 bases and J lost 7 bases. The germline gives CDR1 MNHEY, CDR2 SMNVEV (reference sequence). This CDR3 contains 16 residues. CDR3 loop: CASSSPWTSGSNEQYF. The DNA for the CDR3 is TGTGCCAGCAGTTCTCCCTGGACTAGCGGGAGTAATGAGCAGTACTTC.

The V and J genes are TRBV28 and TRBJ1-5; 10 bases are a match to TRBD1. Unmatched junction bases numbered 9, after V lost 8 bases and J lost 5 bases. The CDR3 sequence is 15 residues long. CDR1 is MDHEN and CDR2 is SYDVKM in the germline V gene. The CDR3 nucleotides are TGTGCCAGCCGAAGACAGGGGGCCACCTATCAGCCCCAGCATTTT. It specifies CASRRQGATYQPQHF.

The chain has TRBV27 and TRBJ2-3, with 9 bases identical to TRBD2. The ends lost 6 bases at V and 0 bases at J; junction bases unmatched: 16. Per germline, CDR1 MNHEY and CDR2 SMNVEV (reference sequence). This CDR3 region has 19 residues. For the CDR3, the DNA is TGTGCCAGCAGAAAGACTAGCGGCCTAGAGTGGGGTAGCACAGATACGCAGTATTTT. It is translated as CASRKTSGLEWGSTDTQYF.

In its sample, this clone was seen once. The J gene is TRBJ1-5, the V gene TRBV28; a weak D match, TRBD1 (6 bases). Germline V gives CDR1 MDHEN, CDR2 SYDVKM. The length of the CDR3 is 16 residues. V was shortened by 3 bases and J by 1 base, with 13 bases between the two germline ends. The CDR3 here is CASSLRGRWSNQPQHF. The CDR3 bases are TGTGCCAGCAGTTTGCGGGGGCGGTGGAGCAATCAGCCCCAGCATTTT.

This chain connects TRBV18 to TRBJ1-6; D is uncertain. The CDR3 covers 15 residues. V lost 4 bases, J lost 7 bases, and 14 bases lay in between. Germline values: CDR1 KGHSH, CDR2 LQKENI. CDR3 in amino acids: CASSHDWGRNSPLHF. CDR3 DNA: TGTGCCAGCTCACATGACTGGGGAAGGAATTCACCCCTCCACTTT.